This T cell receptor beta chain derives from a study of cytomegalovirus exposure and HLA in healthy donors. PCR amplification relied on 60 Vbeta primers (plus 13 Jbeta primers). Produced via immunoSEQ multiplex PCR; TCRdb's table is partial and in-frame only. This sample yields 150,000 to 200,000 clones, of which about 88% are seen a single time; approximately 1.7% belongs to the top ten. This CDR3 is built from 13 residues. From germline, CDR1 is SQVTM and CDR2 ANQGSEA. The ends were cut back, 5 bases at V and 0 bases at J, with 10 bases in the middle. The receptor comes from a woman aged 18-29 years in good health and CMV-seronegative. Specimen: PBMCs. The chain couples TRBV29-1 to TRBJ1-2; D is possibly TRBD1 (5 bases). For the CDR3, the DNA is TGCAGCGTTCAGAAGGGGCCTAACTATGGCTACACCTTC. It yields the protein CSVQKGPNYGYTF.